This T cell receptor (beta chain) was retrieved from a study of cytomegalovirus exposure and HLA in healthy donors. The table lists this clone with a few counts. There are 17 residues in the CDR3. Trimming cost V 6 bases and J 5 bases; bases outside gene matches: 14. Germline-derived CDR1 and CDR2 are MNHEY and SMNVEV (reference sequence). Clones were sequenced by immunoSEQ multiplex PCR, and TCRdb holds only the in-frame ones, with some missing. The data contain tens of thousands of clones, approximately 96% of them seen just once; the ten biggest clones take up about 4.4%. V and J are TRBV27 and TRBJ2-2; 8 bases are shared with TRBD2. The sequence was collected from a man aged 18 to 29 in good health and CMV-seropositive. The sequenced sample was PBMCs. The CDR3 DNA follows: TGTGCCAGCAGGGTTTGGACGGGAGGGATAGGAACCGGGGAGCTGTTTTTT. Residues: CASRVWTGGIGTGELFF.